One sample yielded the 8 T cell receptor beta chains listed below, sequenced in a study of tissue T cells after allogeneic stem cell transplantation. TCRdb's table, derived via immunoSEQ multiplex PCR, lists solely in-frame clones and lacks some. Of more than 45,000 clones in the sample, approximately 73% were seen once. The source material was sorted cells pooled from one or two spleens. The source of these receptors is a pool of C57BL/6 mice in good health.

This clone appeared a few times. Each gene name is a mouse one. The read ends 1 residue early relative to the CDR3; the germline J gene fills the gap. The V gene is TRBV30, the J gene TRBJ2-7; no reliable D call. CDR1 SQVVS and CDR2 ANEGSEA come from the germline V gene. This CDR3 spans 10 amino acids. Trimming removed 3 bases from V and 4 bases from J, with 4 bases in between. Here the CDR3 reads CSSRGYEQYF. The DNA read from the CDR3 is TGTAGTTCTAGGGGGTATGAACAGTAC.

Only a few counts were recorded for this clone. The genes are named according to mouse. The read finishes 1 residue shy of the CDR3 end, and the germline J gene is used to complete it. The genes are TRBV3 and TRBJ2-7; D may be TRBD1 or TRBD2 (6 bases each). The V end was cut by 1 base, the J end by 3 bases, with 10 bases between. Germline-derived CDR1 and CDR2 are SNHLY and FYNGKV (reference sequence). This CDR3 has 14 residues. CDR3: CASSLEWGRYEQYF. The covered CDR3 bases are TGTGCCAGCAGCTTAGAATGGGGGCGCTATGAACAGTAC.

As to this clone: These gene names are mouse names. The read terminates 1 residue before the CDR3 end, so the remaining end is supplied by the germline J gene. The genes are TRBV24 and TRBJ1-4; the D gene is possibly TRBD1 (5 bases). The CDR3 spans 16 residues. V gave up 4 bases and J gave up 0 bases, with 12 bases separating them. CDR1 and CDR2 (germline): KGHTA, FRNEEI. The sequenced part of the CDR3 DNA is TGTGCCAGCAGTCCCCGGGGGGGGATTTCCAACGAAAGATTATTT. It encodes CASSPRGGISNERLF. The CDR3 as a whole reads CASSPRGGISNERLFF.

Points on this clone: Gene names denote mouse genes. Read sequence stops 1 residue before the CDR3 end, and the germline J gene provides the missing end. V and J are TRBV13-2 and TRBJ2-2, with 8 bases that match TRBD2. J gave up 4 bases and V 2 bases, and 7 bases lay outside the gene matches. This CDR3 contains 16 residues. Germline CDR1 is NNHNN and CDR2 is SYGAGS (reference sequence). The CDR3 bases that were read are TGTGCCAGCGGTGAAGGGGGGGCGGAGGGCACCGGGCAGCTCTAC. This encodes CASGEGGAEGTGQLY. The entire CDR3 is CASGEGGAEGTGQLYF.

In regard to this clone: Gene and germline names: mouse. The sequence runs out 1 residue before the end of the CDR3; the remainder is reconstructed from the germline J gene. At the DNA level, this CDR3 is encoded by other sequences in the same sample as well. The chain employs TRBV15 and TRBJ1-1; 9 nucleotides match TRBD1. CDR1 is SGHND, CDR2 FRSKSL, per germline. The CDR3 extends over 14 amino acids. With 4 bases clipped from V and 1 base from J, the junction kept 1 base outside the gene matches. The part of the CDR3 DNA that was read is TGTGCCAGCAGTTCGGACAGGGGAAACACAGAAGTCTTC. It translates to CASSSDRGNTEVF. The full CDR3 reads CASSSDRGNTEVFF.

A word on this clone: Germline and genes: mouse. The read ends 1 residue before the CDR3 terminus; that terminus is restored from the germline J gene. The chain combines TRBV16 with TRBJ2-7; the match to TRBD1 covers 9 bases. Looked up from germline, CDR1 is SGHSA and CDR2 is FRNQAP. V trimming: 4 bases; J trimming: 5 bases; junction bases outside the gene matches: 9. CDR3 length: 15 amino acids. The sequenced CDR3 bases are TGTGCAAGCAGCTCCGCCGGGACAGGGAGAGATGAACAGTAC. This gives the protein CASSSAGTGRDEQY. The whole CDR3 protein reads CASSSAGTGRDEQYF.

Comment on this clone: Mouse gene names and germline throughout. The CDR3 end is not reached by the read, which stops 1 residue before it; the germline J gene fills it in. V usage is TRBV5 and J usage is TRBJ2-5; TRBD1 agrees at 7 bases. The V gene end was trimmed by 5 bases and the J gene end by 6 bases; junction bases not matched to a gene: 5. Germline V gene lookup returns CDR1 LGHNA and CDR2 YNLKQL (reference sequence). The CDR3 totals 13 residues. The sequenced part of the CDR3 DNA is TGTGCCAGCAGCGTCCGGGACAGTGACACCCAGTAC. This gives the protein CASSVRDSDTQY. The full CDR3 reads CASSVRDSDTQYF.

Comments on this clone: Each gene name is a mouse one. With the read ending 1 residue before the CDR3 end, the germline J gene is used to fill in that end. The J gene is TRBJ1-5, the V gene TRBV20, with 9 bases aligning to TRBD1. Losses at the gene ends were 1 base for V and 2 bases for J; bases not matched to a gene: 0. The germline CDR1 and CDR2 sequences are GFQATS and STVNSAI. The CDR3 runs 14 residues. The part of the CDR3 DNA that was read is TGTGGTGCTAGGGGACAGGGGGACAACCAGGCTCCGCTT. Amino acid sequence: CGARGQGDNQAPL. In full, the CDR3 is CGARGQGDNQAPLF.